A selection of T cell receptor beta chains follows, all from one sample in a study of T cell changes during pregnancy in multiple sclerosis. TCRdb's copy holds only in-frame clones and misses some; the assay was immunoSEQ multiplex PCR. The sample lists tens of thousands of clones, over 80% occurring once. The material sequenced was peripheral blood, taken after pregnancy. These receptor sequences come from a female donor with multiple sclerosis, enrolled in a pregnancy study. Both conserved end residues are part of each CDR3. D genes are given only for firm matches. Clone size is shown for a subset of rows, as once, few, many or a class of expanded clone.

v_call: TRBV23-1; d_call: TRBD1; cdr3_length: 15; j_call: TRBJ1-1; clone_size: -; cdr3_nt: TGCGCCAGCAGTCAGATTGGACAGGTGAACACTGAAGCTTTCTTT; cdr3_aa: CASSQIGQVNTEAFF
v_call: TRBV7-9; d_call: TRBD1; cdr3_length: 15; j_call: TRBJ2-2; clone_size: -; cdr3_nt: TGTGCCAGCCAGGACAGGGGATCCTACACCGGGGAGCTGTTTTTT; cdr3_aa: CASQDRGSYTGELFF
v_call: TRBV30; d_call: -; cdr3_length: 11; j_call: TRBJ1-2; clone_size: few; cdr3_nt: TGTGCCTGGAAGCGTAACTATGGCTACACCTTC; cdr3_aa: CAWKRNYGYTF
v_call: TRBV6-5; d_call: TRBD1; cdr3_length: 15; j_call: TRBJ2-7; clone_size: -; cdr3_nt: TGTGCCAGCAGCCGAGGGACAGGAACTTGGTACGAGCAGTACTTC; cdr3_aa: CASSRGTGTWYEQYF
v_call: TRBV7-9; d_call: -; cdr3_length: 11; j_call: TRBJ1-3; clone_size: -; cdr3_nt: TGTGCCAGCAACTCGGTGAACACCATATATTTT; cdr3_aa: CASNSVNTIYF
v_call: TRBV5-4; d_call: TRBD1; cdr3_length: 14; j_call: TRBJ1-6; clone_size: -; cdr3_nt: TGTGCCAGCAGCCGAGACAGGGTAAATTCACCCCTCCACTTT; cdr3_aa: CASSRDRVNSPLHF
v_call: TRBV18; d_call: TRBD1; cdr3_length: 17; j_call: TRBJ1-3; clone_size: -; cdr3_nt: TGTGCCAGCTCACTCGAAATGACAGGGGGCTCTGGAAACACCATATATTTT; cdr3_aa: CASSLEMTGGSGNTIYF
v_call: TRBV5-1; d_call: TRBD2; cdr3_length: 15; j_call: TRBJ2-1; clone_size: -; cdr3_nt: TGCGCCAGCAGCGGACTAGCGGGAGTATATAATGAGCAGTTCTTC; cdr3_aa: CASSGLAGVYNEQFF
v_call: TRBV5-6; d_call: -; cdr3_length: 13; j_call: TRBJ1-5; clone_size: -; cdr3_nt: TGTGCCAGCAGCCGGGCCCCCATCAGGGCCCAGCATTTT; cdr3_aa: CASSRAPIRAQHF
v_call: TRBV4-3; d_call: TRBD2; cdr3_length: 16; j_call: TRBJ2-3; clone_size: -; cdr3_nt: TGCGCCAGCAGCCACCGACTAGCGGGGGGGGAAGATACGCAGTATTTT; cdr3_aa: CASSHRLAGGEDTQYF
v_call: TRBV6-5; d_call: -; cdr3_length: 15; j_call: TRBJ1-5; clone_size: -; cdr3_nt: TGTGCCAGCAGTTCCAACGTGAAGGTGGGGGGGCCCCAGCATTTT; cdr3_aa: CASSSNVKVGGPQHF